The clone carrying this TCR beta chain showed up just once. Its matching antigen is unknown. The sample originates from a study of cytomegalovirus exposure and HLA in healthy donors. Findings and limits, study-wide: An analysis that came later showed most CMV-associated TCR beta chains appearing HLA-restricted. CMV serostatus was the only recorded immune exposure for donors. What a later analysis showed was that several of the most significant clusters appeared linked to common viral pathogens.

Germline V CDR1 and CDR2: SGHAT, FQDESV (reference sequence). The CDR3 is 16 residues long. V lost 4 bases to trimming and J lost 4 bases; unmatched junction nucleotides: 10. The PCR used 60 Vbeta and 13 Jbeta primers. Method: immunoSEQ multiplex PCR; TCRdb's copy keeps in-frame clones and lacks some. The repertoire holds about 190,000 clones, with 81% as singletons. Likely unrecorded immune exposures existed in these nominally healthy donors. Material: PBMCs. The chain carries TRBV11-1 and TRBJ1-2; 9 positions match TRBD1. This TCR derives from a man aged 18 to 29 in good health and CMV-seronegative. The CDR3 DNA reads as TGTGCCAGCAGCTCCCCCCGACCGGGACAGGGCTATGGCTACACCTTC. It is translated as CASSSPRPGQGYGYTF.